A single T cell receptor beta chain is shown here with its context. Its specificity is not known. Libraries were prepared by immunoSEQ multiplex PCR; TCRdb keeps only in-frame clonotypes and omits some of them. Of tens of thousands of clones listed, about nine tenths are singletons. This CDR3 has 14 residues. Trimming took off 3 bases at V and 5 bases at J, with 13 bases between the two ends. Germline V gene lookup returns CDR1 LNHDA and CDR2 SQIVND (reference sequence). Repertoires were sampled repeatedly during chemoradiotherapy. The data were obtained in a study of chemoradiotherapy in HPV16-positive cancers. Study context: Candidate HPV-specific clones and shared TCR motifs came from a couple of HPV16-positive patients.

General study points: Functional assays defining HPV-specific T cells used only two HPV16-positive patients. Non-HPV-specific T cells did not expand in tumors during treatment, whereas candidate HPV-specific clones and E7-related motifs did.

This material consisted of blood, taken from a patient who underwent chemoradiotherapy. This TCR was sampled from a human donor with HPV-associated anogenital cancer. This chain joins TRBV19 and TRBJ2-5, with D hard to call. As DNA, the CDR3 is TGTGCCAGTAGTATCCTAGGGTTCACGGAGACCCAGTACTTC. It is translated as CASSILGFTETQYF.